These 7 T cell receptor beta chains came from one sample sequenced in a study of T cell responses to AZD1222 COVID-19 vaccine (dated by TCRdb to the early 2020s). Library preparation used the immunoSEQ multiplex PCR assay. The source is immuneACCESS, and TCRdb retained only in-frame sequences with V and J called. Part of the clones is not carried over; for the studies checked, unresolved V genes explain less than half of this, and the remainder is unexplained. The sample has roughly 96,000 clones on record, approximately 87% of them singletons. The ten top clones hold about 26% of the sample. The meaning of the sample's time point label: baseline before first vaccination. This sample comprised peripheral blood, obtained on day 0 of AZD1222 vaccination. All receptors derive from an adult in good health.

The V and J genes are TRBV5-8 and TRBJ2-3, with D tentatively TRBD1 or TRBD2 (5 bases each). The CDR3 totals 18 residues. The germline CDR1 and CDR2 sequences are SGHTS and YDEGEE. Trimming removed 5 bases from V and 4 bases from J, with 26 bases in between. CDR3 amino acids: CASSPARGTHRNADTQYF. CDR3 coding DNA: TGTGCCAGCAGTCCCGCCCGAGGGACCCACCGAAACGCAGATACGCAGTATTTT.

This clone was observed once. The chain joins TRBV7-2 to TRBJ1-5; TRBD1 might be the D (5 bases). Between the trimmed V and J ends, which lost 1 base and 9 bases, there was a span of 10 bases. The germline gives CDR1 SGHTA, CDR2 FQGNSA. This CDR3 is 13 amino acids long. CDR3 DNA: TGTGCCAGCAGCTTAGAACAGGTCGGGCCCCAGCATTTT. As protein: CASSLEQVGPQHF. Full variable domain (remainder filled in from reference TRBV7-2 and TRBJ1-5): GAGVSQSPSNKVTEKGKDVELRCDPISGHTALYWYRQSLGQGLEFLIYFQGNSAPDKSGLPSDRFSAERTGGSVSTLTIQRTQQEDSAVYLCASSLEQVGPQHFGDGTRLSIL.

This rearrangement joins TRBV4-3 to TRBJ1-2, with 9 bases lining up with TRBD1. Trimming removed 4 bases from V and 5 bases from J; junction bases left unmatched: 2. Germline CDR1 and CDR2: LGHNA and YSLEER. The CDR3 has 13 amino acids. As DNA, the CDR3 is TGCGCCAGCAGCCGCGGGACAGGGTATGGCTACACCTTC. The encoded protein is CASSRGTGYGYTF.

This clone turned up a few times. The rearrangement uses TRBV19 and TRBJ2-1, with D possibly TRBD1 on 6 matching bases. In germline, CDR1 is LNHDA, CDR2 SQIVND (reference sequence). The CDR3 length is 12 residues. The V end lost 6 bases, the J end lost 7 bases, and 10 bases lay between the germline ends. CDR3 protein: CASSRTVNEQFF. As DNA, the CDR3 is TGTGCCAGTAGCAGGACAGTTAATGAGCAGTTCTTC.

V and J are TRBV27 and TRBJ2-7; 7 nucleotides line up with TRBD1. V dropped 6 bases and J dropped 7; count of bases not matched to a gene: 9. The CDR3 totals 13 residues. Germline lookup yields CDR1 MNHEY and CDR2 SMNVEV (reference sequence). The CDR3 nucleotides are TGTGCCAGCAGCAGGGGGACCCGTGGGGAGCAGTACTTC. Translating it yields CASSRGTRGEQYF.

This chain joins TRBV2 and TRBJ2-5; D uncertain. The ends were cut back, 1 base at V and 5 bases at J, with 14 bases in the middle. This CDR3 is built from 15 residues. The germline gives CDR1 SNHLY, CDR2 FYNNEI. The CDR3 here is CASSEVGLPQETQYF. Written as DNA, the CDR3 is TGTGCCAGCAGTGAAGTAGGTCTTCCACAGGAGACCCAGTACTTC.

This clone was detected once. The chain uses TRBV28 and TRBJ1-2, with 12 bases aligning to TRBD1. The CDR3 is 14 residues long. The junction had 5 bases not matched to a gene; V was cut back by 4 bases and J by 8 bases. In germline, CDR1 is MDHEN, CDR2 SYDVKM. The CDR3: CASSSGQGADGYTF. The CDR3 nucleotides read TGTGCCAGCAGTTCGGGACAGGGGGCCGACGGCTACACCTTC.